A selection of T cell receptor beta chains follows, all from one sample in a study of T cells in Graves' hyperthyroidism and ophthalmopathy. In TCRdb, the multiplex PCR reads were re-called with MiXCR into one record per CDR3 protein. There are under 450,000 distinct CDR3 sequences in the sample; 17% occur only once, and 30% to 35% lies in the top ten. The sequenced material came from blood. The source of these receptors is a woman aged 25 to 39 with Graves' hyperthyroidism that later progressed to Graves' ophthalmopathy. The CDR3 runs from the conserved cysteine through the conserved F or W. Each record gives: V gene, J gene, CDR3 protein.

v_call: TRBV2; j_call: TRBJ2-6; cdr3_aa: CASSDPSETPSSGANVLTF
v_call: TRBV7-9; j_call: TRBJ2-3; cdr3_aa: CASSLEGPGTDTQYF
v_call: TRBV28; j_call: TRBJ2-1; cdr3_aa: CASSPTSGGPPNNEQFF
v_call: TRBV20-1; j_call: TRBJ2-5; cdr3_aa: CSARASRGGGRETQYF
v_call: TRBV25-1; j_call: TRBJ2-3; cdr3_aa: CASSFRKQGNTDTQYF
v_call: TRBV20-1; j_call: TRBJ2-2; cdr3_aa: CSASEGGLNTGELFF
v_call: TRBV20-1; j_call: TRBJ2-2; cdr3_aa: CSARDTFITGELFF
v_call: TRBV4-1; j_call: TRBJ1-3; cdr3_aa: CASSLRDQGASGNTIYF
v_call: TRBV20-1; j_call: TRBJ2-5; cdr3_aa: CSARDGGAQETQYF
v_call: TRBV5-8; j_call: TRBJ1-2; cdr3_aa: CASTRTFVGYTF
v_call: TRBV20-1; j_call: TRBJ1-5; cdr3_aa: CSARDSRANQPQHF
v_call: TRBV4-1; j_call: TRBJ2-1; cdr3_aa: CASSQDQREFVSNEQFF
v_call: TRBV18; j_call: TRBJ2-5; cdr3_aa: CASSPRLAVQETQYF
v_call: TRBV29-1; j_call: TRBJ1-2; cdr3_aa: CSVELGPQGPEYGYTF
v_call: TRBV12-3/TRBV12-4; j_call: TRBJ1-2; cdr3_aa: CASSNPDRPNYGYTF
v_call: TRBV20-1; j_call: TRBJ2-7; cdr3_aa: CSANQREYEQYF
v_call: TRBV5-1; j_call: TRBJ1-1; cdr3_aa: CASSLKPGHLSTEAFF
v_call: TRBV4-1; j_call: TRBJ2-3; cdr3_aa: CASSQQRRSTDTQYF
v_call: TRBV6-6; j_call: TRBJ2-1; cdr3_aa: CASSYADSDNEQFF
v_call: TRBV6-1; j_call: TRBJ2-1; cdr3_aa: CASRAGLLAGKDNEQFF
v_call: TRBV6-2/TRBV6-3; j_call: TRBJ2-3; cdr3_aa: CASISLAGVNWGTDTQYF
v_call: TRBV20-1; j_call: TRBJ2-1; cdr3_aa: CSLESGALTYNEQFF
v_call: TRBV27; j_call: TRBJ2-7; cdr3_aa: CASAWRLADPYEQYF
v_call: TRBV5-1; j_call: TRBJ2-5; cdr3_aa: CASSLRAGRETQYF
v_call: TRBV6-1; j_call: TRBJ1-2; cdr3_aa: CASSFGTGGDYGYTF
v_call: TRBV27; j_call: TRBJ2-7; cdr3_aa: CASMGSSYEQYF
v_call: TRBV3-1; j_call: TRBJ2-5; cdr3_aa: CASSQGYLGETQYF
v_call: TRBV7-9; j_call: TRBJ1-2; cdr3_aa: CASSSRDRRPYGYTF
v_call: TRBV27; j_call: TRBJ2-5; cdr3_aa: CASTYRVGLKETQYF
v_call: TRBV11-3; j_call: TRBJ2-3; cdr3_aa: CASGETGLGDTQYF
v_call: TRBV12-3/TRBV12-4; j_call: TRBJ2-7; cdr3_aa: CASSLQGPSYEQYF
v_call: TRBV19; j_call: TRBJ1-5; cdr3_aa: CASSVTGYQPQHF
v_call: TRBV14; j_call: TRBJ2-5; cdr3_aa: CASSQDLGNRRLAGIQETQYF
v_call: TRBV27; j_call: TRBJ2-7; cdr3_aa: CASSLGAAGTYEQYF
v_call: TRBV18; j_call: TRBJ2-7; cdr3_aa: CASSRADTYEQYF
v_call: TRBV19; j_call: TRBJ2-7; cdr3_aa: CASSISASVFEQYF
v_call: TRBV14; j_call: TRBJ1-4; cdr3_aa: CASSQDLFSGLGRTDEKLFF
v_call: TRBV29-1; j_call: TRBJ1-5; cdr3_aa: CSVGGNDQPQHF
v_call: TRBV30; j_call: TRBJ2-1; cdr3_aa: CAWSVGSPNEQFF
v_call: TRBV20-1; j_call: TRBJ2-3; cdr3_aa: CSAVGTARLDTQYF
v_call: TRBV7-9; j_call: TRBJ2-1; cdr3_aa: CASSPHGDEQFF
v_call: TRBV6-5; j_call: TRBJ2-1; cdr3_aa: CASSYGLAAYNEQFF
v_call: TRBV2; j_call: TRBJ2-7; cdr3_aa: CASSPGGPYEQYF
v_call: TRBV27; j_call: TRBJ1-5; cdr3_aa: CASSLPGGQPQHF
v_call: TRBV2; j_call: TRBJ1-1; cdr3_aa: CASSVFIGQQNTEAFF
v_call: TRBV7-8; j_call: TRBJ2-7; cdr3_aa: CASSSRDGGDYSYEQYF
v_call: TRBV7-6; j_call: TRBJ2-3; cdr3_aa: CASSSGGASGSTDTQYF
v_call: TRBV5-1; j_call: TRBJ2-1; cdr3_aa: CASSRGQGNEQFF
v_call: TRBV7-9; j_call: TRBJ2-6; cdr3_aa: CASRFIRPGKSYSGANVLTF
v_call: TRBV27; j_call: TRBJ2-7; cdr3_aa: CASSWSGTGSYEQYF
v_call: TRBV6-2/TRBV6-3; j_call: TRBJ1-5; cdr3_aa: CASSPRGQGDQPQHF
v_call: TRBV12-3/TRBV12-4; j_call: TRBJ1-2; cdr3_aa: CASRIGGTPRGYTF
v_call: TRBV6-1; j_call: TRBJ1-2; cdr3_aa: CASTQGYGYTF